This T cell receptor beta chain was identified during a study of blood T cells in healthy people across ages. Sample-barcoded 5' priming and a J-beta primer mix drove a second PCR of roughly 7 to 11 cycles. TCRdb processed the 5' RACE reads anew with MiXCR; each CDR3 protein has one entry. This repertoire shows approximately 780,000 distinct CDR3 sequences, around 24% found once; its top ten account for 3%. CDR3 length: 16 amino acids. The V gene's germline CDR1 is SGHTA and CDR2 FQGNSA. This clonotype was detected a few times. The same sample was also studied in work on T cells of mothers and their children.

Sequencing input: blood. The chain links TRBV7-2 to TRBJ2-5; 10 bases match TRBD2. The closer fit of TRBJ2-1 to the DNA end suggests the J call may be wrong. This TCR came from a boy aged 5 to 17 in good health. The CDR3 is CASSLAPSGGSNEQFF. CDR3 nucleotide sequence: TGTGCCAGCAGCTTAGCGCCTAGCGGGGGATCCAATGAGCAGTTCTTC.